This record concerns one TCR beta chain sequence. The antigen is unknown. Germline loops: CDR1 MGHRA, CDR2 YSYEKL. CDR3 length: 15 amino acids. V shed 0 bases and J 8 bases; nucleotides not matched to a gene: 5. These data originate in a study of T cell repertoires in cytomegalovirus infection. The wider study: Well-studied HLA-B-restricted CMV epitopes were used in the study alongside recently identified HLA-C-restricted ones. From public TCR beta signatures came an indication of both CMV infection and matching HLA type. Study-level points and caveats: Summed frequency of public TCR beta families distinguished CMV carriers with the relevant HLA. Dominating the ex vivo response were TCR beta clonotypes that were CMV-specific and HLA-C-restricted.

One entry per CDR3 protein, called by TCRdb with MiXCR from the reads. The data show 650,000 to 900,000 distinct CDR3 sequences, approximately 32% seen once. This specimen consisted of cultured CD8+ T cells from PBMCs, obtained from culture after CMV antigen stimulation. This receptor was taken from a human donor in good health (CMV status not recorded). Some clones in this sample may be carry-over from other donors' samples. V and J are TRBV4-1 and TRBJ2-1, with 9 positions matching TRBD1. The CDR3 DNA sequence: TGCGCCAGCAGCCAAGAAGGGACAGGGCTTGATGAGCAGTTCTTC. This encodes CASSQEGTGLDEQFF.